A selection of T cell receptor beta chains follows, all from one sample in a study of Graves' ophthalmopathy and Graves' hyperthyroidism. TCRdb passed the multiplex PCR reads through MiXCR, listing each CDR3 protein once. This table has about 620,000 distinct CDR3 sequences, around a fifth appearing once. Sequenced input: peripheral blood. The receptor set was obtained from a young woman with stable Graves' hyperthyroidism. Some clones in this sample may be carry-over from other donors' samples. Each CDR3 is given with its conserved first and last residue. D genes are given only for firm matches. Size values are once, few and many counts, or a class for expanded clones, and some rows have none.

TRBJ2-7 | TRBD1 | TRBV12-3/TRBV12-4 | many | TGTGCCAGCAGAAGGACAGGGGGCCGCGAGCAGTACTTC | CASRRTGGREQYF
TRBJ1-1 | NA | TRBV12-3/TRBV12-4 | many | TGTGCCAGCAGTTTAAAAGGGAACACTGAAGCTTTCTTT | CASSLKGNTEAFF
TRBJ1-1 | NA | TRBV12-3/TRBV12-4 | many | TGTGCCAGCAGTTTGGGGGTAACCTCTCCGGAAGCTTTCTTT | CASSLGVTSPEAFF
TRBJ1-5 | TRBD1 | TRBV6-1 | NA | TGTGCCACGCGACAGGGGGTTTACAATCAGCCCCAGCATTTT | CATRQGVYNQPQHF
TRBJ1-1 | NA | TRBV6-1 | many | TGTGCCAGCAGTGAAGCGGACGGCAATGGTGAAGCTTTCTTT | CASSEADGNGEAFF
TRBJ1-1 | NA | TRBV3-1 | few | TGTGCCAGCAGCCTCCCGGGAGGGAACACTGAAGCTTTCTTT | CASSLPGGNTEAFF
TRBJ2-7 | TRBD2 | TRBV7-3 | many | TGTGCCAGCAGCCCAACAGGGACTAGCGGAAACTACGAGCAGTACTTC | CASSPTGTSGNYEQYF
TRBJ1-1 | NA | TRBV6-5 | few | TGTGCCAGCAGTTACCTCCCCACTTGGGAACTAGGGGCTTTCTTT | CASSYLPTWELGAFF
TRBJ2-6 | NA | TRBV6-6 | many | TGTGCCGGACTCGTTGGTGGGGCCAACGTCCTGACTTTC | CAGLVGGANVLTF
TRBJ1-1 | TRBD1 | TRBV27 | few | TGTGCCAGCAAAACTGACAGGGGGGCTGAAGCTTTCTTT | CASKTDRGAEAFF
TRBJ1-1 | TRBD1 | TRBV6-1 | many | TGTGCCAGCAGTGAAGCCTGGATTACAGGGGGTTGGGTCACTGAAGCTTCCTTT | CASSEAWITGGWVTEASF
TRBJ2-2 | NA | TRBV7-8 | NA | TGTGCCAGCAGCGGAACAGGGAAGCAGAACACCGGGGAGCTGTTTTTT | CASSGTGKQNTGELFF
TRBJ1-1 | NA | TRBV10-1 | NA | TGCGCCAGCAGCGACGACAGGGAAGCTTTCTTT | CASSDDREAFF
TRBJ2-2 | NA | TRBV15 | NA | TGTGCCACCAGCCCCAGTCGCACCGGGGAGCTGTTTTTT | CATSPSRTGELFF
TRBJ2-2 | NA | TRBV18 | NA | TGTGCCAGCTCACAGCAAAAAAATGGAGCCGGGGAGCTGTTTTTT | CASSQQKNGAGELFF
TRBJ1-2 | TRBD1 | TRBV6-1 | many | TGTGCCAGCAACCCGACAGGGGGCGCCGGCTACACCTTC | CASNPTGGAGYTF
TRBJ2-2 | NA | TRBV11-3 | few | TGTGCCAGCAGCTTAGCCGCCGGGACACGGGACGAGCTGTTTTTT | CASSLAAGTRDELFF
TRBJ2-4 | NA | TRBV6-2/TRBV6-3 | few | TGTGCCAGCAGACTACTCCTCCCCCCGACAGGACTCCCTGCAGGGAACATTCAGTACTTC | CASRLLLPPTGLPAGNIQYF
TRBJ1-6 | TRBD1 | TRBV12-3/TRBV12-4 | many | TGTGCCAGCAGTCGGGACAGAAATTCACCCCTCCACTTT | CASSRDRNSPLHF
TRBJ2-7 | TRBD2 | TRBV30 | many | TGTGCCTGGAGGGGAGCGGGAGAGAGTTACGAGCAGTACTTC | CAWRGAGESYEQYF
TRBJ2-5 | TRBD1 | TRBV28 | NA | TGTGCCACAGGGGGTCTGGAGACCCAGTACTTC | CATGGLETQYF
TRBJ2-5 | NA | TRBV5-1 | many | TGTGCCAGCAGCAGACAGCCCCAAGAGACCCAGTACTTC | CASSRQPQETQYF
TRBJ1-5 | NA | TRBV28 | NA | TGTGCCAGCAGTTTGTGGGGGCGCGGATATCAGCCCCAGCATTTT | CASSLWGRGYQPQHF
TRBJ2-5 | TRBD1 | TRBV5-1 | many | TGCGCCAGCAGCTTAAATACAGGGGGAAGGGAGACCCAGTACTTC | CASSLNTGGRETQYF
TRBJ1-1 | NA | TRBV19 | many | TGTGCCAGTAGTATCTCTACGGGGGCTGGTACTGAAGCTTTCTTT | CASSISTGAGTEAFF
TRBJ1-1 | TRBD1 | TRBV2 | few | TGTGCCAGCAGCCCTACAGGGGTCGGTGGGACTGAAGCTTTCTTT | CASSPTGVGGTEAFF
TRBJ1-1 | NA | TRBV6-5 | many | TGTGCCAGCAGTTACACAGAAGTCACTGAAGCTTTCTTT | CASSYTEVTEAFF
TRBJ1-2 | NA | TRBV12-3/TRBV12-4 | NA | TGTGCCAGCAGCCGATATGGCTACACCTTC | CASSRYGYTF
TRBJ2-7 | TRBD2 | TRBV12-3/TRBV12-4 | NA | TGTGCCAGCAGTTTAGAACTAGCGGGAGGGCCCTACGAGCAGTACTTC | CASSLELAGGPYEQYF
TRBJ1-1 | NA | TRBV6-1 | NA | TGTGCCAGCAGTGACGGGCTTGAAGCTTTCTTT | CASSDGLEAFF
TRBJ2-5 | NA | TRBV29-1 | few | TGCAGCTATGGACCGGACGGCGGAGAGACCCAGTACTTC | CSYGPDGGETQYF
TRBJ1-6 | NA | TRBV20-1 | many | TGCAGTGCTAGTGAGACCTATAATTCACCCCTCCACTTT | CSASETYNSPLHF
TRBJ2-7 | TRBD2 | TRBV28 | many | TGTGCCAGCAGTTCCCAGGCTAGCGGGAGAAGCCTAAGCGCCTACGAGCAGTACTTC | CASSSQASGRSLSAYEQYF
TRBJ1-1 | NA | TRBV28 | few | TGTGCCAGCAGTTTTTCCGGGACACAGAACACTGAAGCTTTCTTT | CASSFSGTQNTEAFF
TRBJ2-5 | TRBD2 | TRBV7-3 | many | TGTGCCAGCAGCATACAAGCGGGAGTCCAAGAGACCCAGTACTTC | CASSIQAGVQETQYF
TRBJ2-5 | NA | TRBV7-3 | NA | TGTGCCAGCAGCTTAACCCGCAGAGAGACCCAGTACTTC | CASSLTRRETQYF
TRBJ2-5 | TRBD1 | TRBV20-1 | NA | TGCAGTGCTAGCGGACAGGGGGGAGGGACCCAGTACTTC | CSASGQGGGTQYF